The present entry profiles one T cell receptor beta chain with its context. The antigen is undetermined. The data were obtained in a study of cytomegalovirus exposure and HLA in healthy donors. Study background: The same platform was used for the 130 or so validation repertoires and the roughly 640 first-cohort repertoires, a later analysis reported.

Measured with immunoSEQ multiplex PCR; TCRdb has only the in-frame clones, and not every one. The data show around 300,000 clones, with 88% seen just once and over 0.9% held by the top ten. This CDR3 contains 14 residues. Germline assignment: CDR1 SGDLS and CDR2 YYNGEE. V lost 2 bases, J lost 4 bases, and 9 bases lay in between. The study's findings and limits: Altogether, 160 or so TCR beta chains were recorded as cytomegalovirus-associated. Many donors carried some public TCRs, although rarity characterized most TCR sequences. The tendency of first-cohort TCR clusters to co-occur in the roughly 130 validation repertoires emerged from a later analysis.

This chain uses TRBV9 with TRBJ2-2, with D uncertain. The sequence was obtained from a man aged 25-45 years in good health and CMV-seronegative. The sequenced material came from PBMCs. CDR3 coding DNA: TGTGCCAGCAGCGTCCAGGTGGGCACCGGGGAGCTGTTTTTT. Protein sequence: CASSVQVGTGELFF.